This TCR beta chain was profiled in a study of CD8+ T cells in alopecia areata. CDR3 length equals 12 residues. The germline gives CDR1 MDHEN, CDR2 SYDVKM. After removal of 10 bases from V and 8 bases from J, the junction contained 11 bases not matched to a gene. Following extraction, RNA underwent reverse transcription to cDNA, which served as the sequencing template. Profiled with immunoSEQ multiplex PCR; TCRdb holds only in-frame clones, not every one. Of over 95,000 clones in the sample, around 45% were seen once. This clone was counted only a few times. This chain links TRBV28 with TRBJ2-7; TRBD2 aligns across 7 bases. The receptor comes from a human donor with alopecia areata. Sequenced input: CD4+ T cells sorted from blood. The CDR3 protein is CATTNAGVQQYF. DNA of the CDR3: TGTGCCACCACAAACGCGGGGGTCCAGCAGTACTTC.